Shown below are 11 T cell receptor beta chains from a single sample sequenced in a study of T cells after somatic rescue of genetic block. Produced via immunoSEQ multiplex PCR; TCRdb's table is partial and in-frame only. Seen here are tens of thousands of clones, just under 90% observed once, and the top ten hold around 1.5%. The material sequenced was peripheral blood mononuclear cells (PBMCs). The origin of the receptors is a woman aged 18 to 35.

The rearrangement links TRBV25-1 to TRBJ1-1; D gene unclear. Per the germline V gene, CDR1 is MGHDK and CDR2 is SYGVNS. The CDR3 runs to 15 residues. V was cut by 1 base and J by 3 bases, with 12 bases left in between. CDR3 coding DNA: TGTGCCAGCAGTGAATCGCCGGCCGGGGACACTGAAGCTTTCTTT. The encoded protein is CASSESPAGDTEAFF.

This clone was counted a single time. The CDR3 region is CASSRRGAGGYEQYF. The CDR3 DNA is TGTGCCAGCTCACGTCGGGGGGCAGGGGGCTACGAGCAGTACTTC. The chain is built from TRBV18 and TRBJ2-7; the D call may be TRBD1 or TRBD2 (7 bases each). In germline, CDR1 is KGHSH, CDR2 LQKENI. The CDR3 is made up of 15 amino acids. V lost 4 bases to trimming and J lost 3 bases, with 16 bases between them.

V and J are TRBV10-3 and TRBJ1-1; D not certain. The germline V and J ends were trimmed by 2 bases and 1 base, with 11 bases remaining between them. CDR1 is ENHRY, CDR2 SYGVKD, per germline. The CDR3 runs 15 residues. DNA for the CDR3: TGTGCCATCAGTGAGGACTGGCGTCGGAACACTGAAGCTTTCTTT. Amino acid sequence: CAISEDWRRNTEAFF.

This clone has a single count. The chain is built from TRBV28 and TRBJ2-6; a weak D match, TRBD2 (7 bases). The germline V and J ends were trimmed by 2 bases and 1 base, with 9 bases remaining between them. This CDR3 contains 16 residues. CDR1 is MDHEN, CDR2 SYDVKM, per germline. Written as DNA, the CDR3 is TGTGCCAGCAGTTTAGGGGGGGCTTCTGGGGCCAACGTCCTGACTTTC. Residues: CASSLGGASGANVLTF.

The chain has TRBV10-1 and TRBJ1-5; 7 bases align to TRBD1. Trimming at V came to 7 bases and at J to 0 bases, leaving 12 bases not matched to a gene. Germline lookup yields CDR1 WNHNN and CDR2 SYGVQD (reference sequence). The CDR3 is 17 amino acids. CDR3 bases: TGCGCCAGCAAGACAGGGAGGATACTCTATAGCAATCAGCCCCAGCATTTT. Residues: CASKTGRILYSNQPQHF.

The rearrangement links TRBV7-8 to TRBJ2-3, with 12 positions matching TRBD2. The germline gives CDR1 SGHVS, CDR2 FQNEAQ. The CDR3 has 16 amino acids. With 4 bases clipped from V and 4 bases from J, the junction kept 6 bases outside the gene matches. CDR3 sequence: CASSSLRLAGADTQYF. The CDR3 nucleotides read TGTGCCAGCAGCTCCCTTCGACTAGCGGGAGCAGATACGCAGTATTTT.

The genes are TRBV5-5 and TRBJ2-1; D gene unclear. The germline V and J ends were trimmed by 1 base and 6 bases, with 14 bases remaining between them. CDR1 SGHKS and CDR2 YYEKEE come from the germline V gene (reference sequence). CDR3 length: 15 residues. Written as DNA, the CDR3 is TGTGCCAGCAGCTTGCAAGGGCGGATCGGCAATGAGCAGTTCTTC. It translates to CASSLQGRIGNEQFF.

The gene calls are TRBV5-1 and TRBJ2-3; the D is unclear. Germline CDR1 SGHRS, CDR2 YFSETQ. V was cut by 4 bases and J by 1 base, with 7 bases left in between. This CDR3 contains 13 residues. The CDR3 region is CASSHQGTDTQYF. The CDR3 bases are TGCGCCAGCAGCCACCAGGGCACAGATACGCAGTATTTT.

The gene calls are TRBV9 and TRBJ2-2; no clear D. The CDR3 runs to 16 residues. The V gene's germline CDR1 is SGDLS and CDR2 YYNGEE. V was shortened by 0 bases and J by 3 bases, with 12 bases between the two germline ends. As DNA, the CDR3 is TGTGCCAGCAGCGTAGATTGGGGATTCGACACCGGGGAGCTGTTTTTT. Its translation is CASSVDWGFDTGELFF.

The chain links TRBV5-1 to TRBJ1-1; D remains unclear. Germline V gives CDR1 SGHRS, CDR2 YFSETQ. CDR3 length: 14 amino acids. V lost 0 bases and J lost 0, with 6 bases in between. CDR3 nucleotide sequence: TGCGCCAGCAGCTTGGAACGGCTGAACACTGAAGCTTTCTTT. It encodes CASSLERLNTEAFF.

The V gene is TRBV7-9, the J gene TRBJ2-7; no reliable D call. This CDR3 has 14 residues. The germline V and J ends were trimmed by 2 bases and 3 bases, with 11 bases remaining between them. Germline loops: CDR1 SEHNR, CDR2 FQNEAQ (reference sequence). CDR3: CASSLYNRNYEQYF. For the CDR3, the DNA is TGTGCCAGCAGCTTATACAACAGAAACTACGAGCAGTACTTC.